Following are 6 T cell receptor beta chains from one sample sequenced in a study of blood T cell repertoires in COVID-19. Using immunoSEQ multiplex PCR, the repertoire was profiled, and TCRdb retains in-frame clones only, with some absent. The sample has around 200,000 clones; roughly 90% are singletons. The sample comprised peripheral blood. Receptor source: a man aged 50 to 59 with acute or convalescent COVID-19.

The CDR3: CATRQGLSNQPQHF. CDR3 bases: TGTGCCACGAGACAGGGGCTGAGCAATCAGCCCCAGCATTTT. The gene calls are TRBV2 and TRBJ1-5; 8 nucleotides agree with TRBD1. The germline gives CDR1 SNHLY, CDR2 FYNNEI. The CDR3 has 14 residues. The V segment lost 10 bases and the J segment 1 base; nucleotides outside the gene matches: 6.

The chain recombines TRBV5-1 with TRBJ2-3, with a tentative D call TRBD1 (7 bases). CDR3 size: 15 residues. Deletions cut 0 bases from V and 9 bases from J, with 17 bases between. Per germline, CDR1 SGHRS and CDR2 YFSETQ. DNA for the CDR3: TGCGCCAGCAGCTTGGAGGCAGGGGGGCCACTGACGCAGTATTTT. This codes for CASSLEAGGPLTQYF. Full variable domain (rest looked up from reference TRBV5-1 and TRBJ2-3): KAGVTQTPRYLIKTRGQQVTLSCSPISGHRSVSWYQQTPGQGLQFLFEYFSETQRNKGNFPGRFSGRQFSNSRSEMNVSTLELGDSALYLCASSLEAGGPLTQYFGPGTRLTVL.

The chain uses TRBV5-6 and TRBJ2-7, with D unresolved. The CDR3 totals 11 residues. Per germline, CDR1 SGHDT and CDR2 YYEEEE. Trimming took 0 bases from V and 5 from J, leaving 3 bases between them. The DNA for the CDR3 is TGTGCCAGCAGCTTGGGGCACGAGCAGTACTTC. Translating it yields CASSLGHEQYF.

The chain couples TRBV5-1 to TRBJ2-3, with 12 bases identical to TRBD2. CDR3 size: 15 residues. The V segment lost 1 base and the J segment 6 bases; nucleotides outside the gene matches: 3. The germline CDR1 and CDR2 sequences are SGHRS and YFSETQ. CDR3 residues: CASSLTSGRLDTQYF. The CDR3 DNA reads TGCGCCAGCAGCTTGACTAGCGGGAGGTTGGATACGCAGTATTTT.

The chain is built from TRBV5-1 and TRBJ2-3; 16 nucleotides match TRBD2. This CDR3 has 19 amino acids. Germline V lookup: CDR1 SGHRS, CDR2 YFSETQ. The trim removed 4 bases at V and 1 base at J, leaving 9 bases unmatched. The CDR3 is CASSPPGLAGGRGTDTQYF. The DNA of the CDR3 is TGCGCCAGCAGCCCTCCGGGACTAGCGGGGGGGCGGGGCACAGATACGCAGTATTTT.

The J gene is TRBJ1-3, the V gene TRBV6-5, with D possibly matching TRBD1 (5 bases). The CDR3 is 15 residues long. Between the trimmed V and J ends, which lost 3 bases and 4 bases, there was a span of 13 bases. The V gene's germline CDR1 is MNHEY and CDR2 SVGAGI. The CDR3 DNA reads TGTGCCAGCAGTTATGGCGTGGGGGGAGGAAACACCATATATTTT. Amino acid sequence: CASSYGVGGGNTIYF.